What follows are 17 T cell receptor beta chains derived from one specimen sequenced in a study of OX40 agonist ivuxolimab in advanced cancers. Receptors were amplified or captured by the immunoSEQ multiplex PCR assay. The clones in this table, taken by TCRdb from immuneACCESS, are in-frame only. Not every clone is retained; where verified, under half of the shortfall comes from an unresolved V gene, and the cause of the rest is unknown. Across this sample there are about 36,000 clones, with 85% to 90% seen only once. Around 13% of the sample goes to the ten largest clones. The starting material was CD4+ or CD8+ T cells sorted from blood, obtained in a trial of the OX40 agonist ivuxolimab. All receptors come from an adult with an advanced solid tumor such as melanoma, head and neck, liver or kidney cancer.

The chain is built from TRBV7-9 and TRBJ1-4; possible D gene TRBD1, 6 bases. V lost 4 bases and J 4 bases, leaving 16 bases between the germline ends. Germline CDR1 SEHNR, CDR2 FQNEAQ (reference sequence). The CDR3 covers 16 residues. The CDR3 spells CASSSAGQMINEKLFF. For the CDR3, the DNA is TGTGCCAGCAGCTCAGCAGGACAGATGATTAATGAAAAACTGTTTTTT.

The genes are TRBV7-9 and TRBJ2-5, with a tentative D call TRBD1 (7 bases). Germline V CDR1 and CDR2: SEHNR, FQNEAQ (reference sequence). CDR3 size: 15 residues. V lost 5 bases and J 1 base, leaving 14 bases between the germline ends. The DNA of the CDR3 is TGTGCCAGCAGCCATCAGGGGGGACCCCAAGAGACCCAGTACTTC. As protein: CASSHQGGPQETQYF.

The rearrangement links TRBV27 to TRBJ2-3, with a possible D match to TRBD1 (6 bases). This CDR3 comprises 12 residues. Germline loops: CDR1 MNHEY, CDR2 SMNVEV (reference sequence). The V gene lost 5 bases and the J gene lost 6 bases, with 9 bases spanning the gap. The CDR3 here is CASSLRGDTQYF. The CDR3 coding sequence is TGTGCCAGCAGTCTTAGGGGGGATACGCAGTATTTT.

This chain's CDR3 is CASSEGEETQYF. The CDR3 bases are TGTGCCAGTAGCGAGGGTGAGGAGACCCAGTACTTC. This chain uses TRBV19 with TRBJ2-5; possible D gene TRBD2, 5 bases. In germline, CDR1 is LNHDA, CDR2 SQIVND (reference sequence). The CDR3 is 12 amino acids. Trimming pared 6 bases from V and 5 bases from J, leaving 10 bases between.

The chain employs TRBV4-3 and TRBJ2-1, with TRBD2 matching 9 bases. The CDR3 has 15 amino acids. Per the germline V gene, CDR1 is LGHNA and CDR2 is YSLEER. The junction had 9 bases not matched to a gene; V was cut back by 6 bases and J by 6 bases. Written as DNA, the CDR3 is TGCGCCAGCAGTCAGTCGACTAGCGGATCCAATGAGCAGTTCTTC. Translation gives CASSQSTSGSNEQFF.

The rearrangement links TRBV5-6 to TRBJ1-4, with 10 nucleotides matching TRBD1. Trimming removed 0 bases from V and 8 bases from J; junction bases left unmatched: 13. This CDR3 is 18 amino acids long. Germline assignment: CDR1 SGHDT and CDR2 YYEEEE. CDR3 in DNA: TGTGCCAGCAGCTTGGCCTACTTTGGGACAGGGGAAGGAGAAAAACTGTTTTTT. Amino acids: CASSLAYFGTGEGEKLFF.

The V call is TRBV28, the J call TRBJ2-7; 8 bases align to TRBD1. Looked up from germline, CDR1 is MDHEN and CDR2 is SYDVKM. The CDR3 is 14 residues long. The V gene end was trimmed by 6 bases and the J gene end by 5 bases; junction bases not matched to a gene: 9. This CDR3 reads CASSYRQGSDEQYF. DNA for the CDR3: TGTGCCAGCAGCTACAGACAGGGGTCGGACGAGCAGTACTTC. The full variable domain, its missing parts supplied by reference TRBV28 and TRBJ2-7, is DVKVTQSSRYLVKRTGEKVFLECVQDMDHENMFWYRQDPGLGLRLIYFSYDVKMKEKGDIPEGYSVSREKKERFSLILESASTNQTSMYLCASSYRQGSDEQYFGPGTRLTVT.

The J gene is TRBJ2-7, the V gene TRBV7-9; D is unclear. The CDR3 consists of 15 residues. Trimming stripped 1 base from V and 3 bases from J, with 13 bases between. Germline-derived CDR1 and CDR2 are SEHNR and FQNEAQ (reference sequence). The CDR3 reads CASSLGAGPLYEQYF. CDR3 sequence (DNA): TGTGCCAGCAGCTTAGGTGCAGGACCGCTCTACGAGCAGTACTTC.

The CDR3 loop reads CASSQGSPGGYVYEQYF. The CDR3 nucleotides are TGTGCCAGCAGCCAAGGCTCACCAGGGGGTTATGTGTACGAGCAGTACTTC. The rearrangement joins TRBV14 to TRBJ2-7; 7 bases are a match to TRBD1. The CDR3 has 17 residues. Germline CDR1 and CDR2: SGHDN and FVKESK. Losses at the gene ends were 1 base for V and 4 bases for J; bases not matched to a gene: 13.

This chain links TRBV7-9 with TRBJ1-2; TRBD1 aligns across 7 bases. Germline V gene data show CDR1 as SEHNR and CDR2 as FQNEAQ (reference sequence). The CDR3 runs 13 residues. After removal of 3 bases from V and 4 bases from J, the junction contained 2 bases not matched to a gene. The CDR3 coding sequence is TGTGCCAGCAGCTTCGGACAGGTCTATGGCTACACCTTC. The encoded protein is CASSFGQVYGYTF.

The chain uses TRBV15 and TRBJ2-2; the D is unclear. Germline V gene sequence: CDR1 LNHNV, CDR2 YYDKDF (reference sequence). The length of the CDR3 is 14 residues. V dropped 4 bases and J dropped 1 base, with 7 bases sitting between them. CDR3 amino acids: CATSMTGNTGELFF. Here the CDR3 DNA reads TGTGCCACCAGCATGACCGGGAACACCGGGGAGCTGTTTTTT.

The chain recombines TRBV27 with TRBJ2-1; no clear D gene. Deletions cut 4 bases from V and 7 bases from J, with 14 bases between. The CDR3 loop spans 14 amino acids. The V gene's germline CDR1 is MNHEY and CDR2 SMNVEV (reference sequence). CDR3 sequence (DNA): TGTGCCAGCAGTTCGGGTGGAATTTGGAATGAGCAGTTCTTC. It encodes CASSSGGIWNEQFF.

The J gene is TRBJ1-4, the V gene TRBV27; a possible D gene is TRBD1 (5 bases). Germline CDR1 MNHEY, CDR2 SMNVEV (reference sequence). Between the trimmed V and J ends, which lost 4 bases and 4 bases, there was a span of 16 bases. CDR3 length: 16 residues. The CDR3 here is CASSSAQQAYNEKLFF. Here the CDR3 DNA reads TGTGCCAGCAGTTCGGCCCAACAGGCGTATAATGAAAAACTGTTTTTT.

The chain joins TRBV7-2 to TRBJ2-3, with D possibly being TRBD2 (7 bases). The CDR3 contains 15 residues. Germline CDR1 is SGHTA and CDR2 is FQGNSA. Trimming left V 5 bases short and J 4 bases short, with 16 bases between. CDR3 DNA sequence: TGTGCCAGCAGCCCTTGGGGGGGCTCCGCAGATACGCAGTATTTT. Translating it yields CASSPWGGSADTQYF.

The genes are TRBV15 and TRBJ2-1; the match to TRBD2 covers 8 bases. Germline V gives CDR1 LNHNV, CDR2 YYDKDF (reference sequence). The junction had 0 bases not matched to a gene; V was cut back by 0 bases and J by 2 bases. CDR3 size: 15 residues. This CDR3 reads CATSREREAYNEQFF. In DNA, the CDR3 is TGTGCCACCAGCAGAGAGCGGGAGGCCTACAATGAGCAGTTCTTC. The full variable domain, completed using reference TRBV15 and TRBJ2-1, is DAMVIQNPRYQVTQFGKPVTLSCSQTLNHNVMYWYQQKSSQAPKLLFHYYDKDFNNEADTPDNFQSRRPNTSFCFLDIRSPGLGDTAMYLCATSREREAYNEQFFGPGTRLTVL.

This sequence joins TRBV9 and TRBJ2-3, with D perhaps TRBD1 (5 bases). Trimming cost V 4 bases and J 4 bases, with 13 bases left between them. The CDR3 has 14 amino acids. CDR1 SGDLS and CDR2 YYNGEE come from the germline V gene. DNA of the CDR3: TGTGCCAGCAGCATCGAACAGGCCCCAGATACGCAGTATTTT. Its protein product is CASSIEQAPDTQYF.

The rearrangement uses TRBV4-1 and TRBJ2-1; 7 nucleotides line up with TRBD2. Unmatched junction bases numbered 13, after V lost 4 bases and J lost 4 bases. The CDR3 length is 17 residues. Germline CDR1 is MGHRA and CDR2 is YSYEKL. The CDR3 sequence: CASSRGAPGLIYNEQFF. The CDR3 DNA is TGCGCCAGCAGCCGAGGCGCTCCGGGACTAATTTACAATGAGCAGTTCTTC.